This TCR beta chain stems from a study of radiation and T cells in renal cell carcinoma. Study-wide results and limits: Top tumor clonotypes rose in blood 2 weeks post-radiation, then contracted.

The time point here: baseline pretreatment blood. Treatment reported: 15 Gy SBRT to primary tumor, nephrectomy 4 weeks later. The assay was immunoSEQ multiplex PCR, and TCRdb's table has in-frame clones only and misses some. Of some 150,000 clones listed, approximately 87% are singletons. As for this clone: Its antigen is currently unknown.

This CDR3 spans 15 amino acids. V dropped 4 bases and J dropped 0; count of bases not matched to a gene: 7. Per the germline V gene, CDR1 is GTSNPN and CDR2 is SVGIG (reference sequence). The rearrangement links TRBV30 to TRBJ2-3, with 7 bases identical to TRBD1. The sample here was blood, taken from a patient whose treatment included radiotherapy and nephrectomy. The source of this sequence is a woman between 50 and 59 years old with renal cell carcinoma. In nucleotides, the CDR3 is TGTGCCTGGAACCTAGGGGGCCGTAGCACAGATACGCAGTATTTT. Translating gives CAWNLGGRSTDTQYF. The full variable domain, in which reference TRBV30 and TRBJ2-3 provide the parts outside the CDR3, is SQTIHQWPATLVQPVGSPLSLECTVEGTSNPNLYWYRQAAGRGLQLLFYSVGIGQISSEVPQNLSASRPQDRQFILSSKKLLLSDSGFYLCAWNLGGRSTDTQYFGPGTRLTVL.